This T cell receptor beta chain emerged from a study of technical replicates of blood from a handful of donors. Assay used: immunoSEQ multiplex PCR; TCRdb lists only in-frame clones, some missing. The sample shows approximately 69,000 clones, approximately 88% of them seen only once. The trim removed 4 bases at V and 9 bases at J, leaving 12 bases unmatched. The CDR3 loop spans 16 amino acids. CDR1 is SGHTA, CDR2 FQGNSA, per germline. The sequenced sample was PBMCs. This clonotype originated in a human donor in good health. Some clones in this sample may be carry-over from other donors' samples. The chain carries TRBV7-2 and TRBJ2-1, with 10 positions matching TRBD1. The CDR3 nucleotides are TGTGCCAGCAGCTCCTGGCGGGACAGGGGAGGAGGTGAGCAGTTCTTC. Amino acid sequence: CASSSWRDRGGGEQFF.